These 22 T cell receptor beta chains originate from one sample sequenced in a study of CD8+CD57+ T cells in acquired aplastic anemia. The TCR beta profiling, which covered VDJ combination and CDR3 sequence, was carried out using genomic DNA as the template. TCRdb re-analysed the reads in MiXCR, keeping a single row per CDR3 protein. The top ten hold 2.5% to 3.5% of the sample, which has about 180,000 distinct CDR3 sequences, about 47% seen once. The sequenced sample was sorted CD4+, CD8+, or CD8+CD57+ T cells (not recorded which) from PBMCs. These receptors were obtained from a human donor in good health.

The rearrangement joins TRBV7-3 to TRBJ2-3; D call uncertain. Per the germline V gene, CDR1 is SGHTA and CDR2 is FQGTGA. The CDR3 has 14 residues. The V end lost 5 bases, the J end lost 2 bases, and 11 bases lay between the germline ends. The CDR3 loop is CASSPPESTDTQYF. In DNA form, the CDR3 reads TGTGCCAGCAGCCCCCCGGAATCCACAGATACGCAGTATTTT.

The rearrangement uses TRBV28 and TRBJ2-7; 9 bases map to TRBD1. V lost 7 bases and J lost 5; bases outside the gene matches: 9. Germline V gene data show CDR1 as MDHEN and CDR2 as SYDVKM. The CDR3 covers 14 residues. The CDR3 region is CASTQDRGSHEQYF. The CDR3 DNA sequence: TGTGCCAGCACCCAGGACAGGGGTTCGCACGAGCAGTACTTC.

This clonotype was detected many times. The CDR3 nucleotides read TGTGCCAGCGGGACAGGGGGCTTTGGCACAGATACGCAGTATTTT. Translation gives CASGTGGFGTDTQYF. V is TRBV9 and J is TRBJ2-3, with 12 bases aligning to TRBD1. V lost 7 bases to trimming and J lost 1 base; unmatched junction nucleotides: 4. The CDR3 extends over 15 amino acids. Germline CDR1 reads SGDLS; CDR2 reads YYNGEE.

V and J are TRBV7-9 and TRBJ2-3; the D is unclear. V lost 6 bases, J lost 5 bases, and 9 bases lay in between. Germline V gene sequence: CDR1 SEHNR, CDR2 FQNEAQ (reference sequence). This CDR3 contains 12 residues. CDR3 loop: CASRGFEDTQYF. The CDR3 nucleotides are TGTGCCAGCAGAGGGTTCGAAGATACGCAGTATTTT. Full variable domain (rest looked up from reference TRBV7-9 and TRBJ2-3): DTGVSQNPRHKITKRGQNVTFRCDPISEHNRLYWYRQTLGQGPEFLTYFQNEAQLEKSRLLSDRFSAERPKGSFSTLEIQRTEQGDSAMYLCASRGFEDTQYFGPGTRLTVL.

The chain recombines TRBV28 with TRBJ1-2, with a weak D call TRBD1 (6 bases). Germline CDR1 is MDHEN and CDR2 is SYDVKM. Trimming took off 8 bases at V and 4 bases at J, with 11 bases between the two ends. CDR3 length equals 12 residues. CDR3 DNA sequence: TGTGCCAGCCGGACAGTCGGCTATGGCTACACCTTC. Translated, it gives CASRTVGYGYTF.

Only a few counts were recorded for this clonotype. CDR3 loop: CASSQATSGIGRDTQYF. CDR3 sequence (DNA): TGCGCCAGCAGCCAAGCAACTAGCGGGATAGGTCGAGATACGCAGTATTTT. This rearrangement joins TRBV4-3 to TRBJ2-3; 10 bases align to TRBD2. This CDR3 spans 17 amino acids. V lost 1 base, J lost 5 bases, and 9 bases stayed unmatched. The germline V gene has CDR1 LGHNA and CDR2 YSLEER.

This clonotype was counted many times. This chain uses TRBV5-1 with TRBJ2-5, with 7 bases matching TRBD1. Trimming cost V 1 base and J 5 bases; bases outside gene matches: 14. There are 17 residues in the CDR3. Germline loops: CDR1 SGHRS, CDR2 YFSETQ. The CDR3 DNA sequence: TGCGCCAGCAGCTTGTATTCCAAACAGGGGTTCGGGGAGACCCAGTACTTC. It encodes CASSLYSKQGFGETQYF.

The chain carries TRBV15 and TRBJ2-7, with 9 positions matching TRBD2. Germline V gene lookup returns CDR1 LNHNV and CDR2 YYDKDF (reference sequence). This CDR3 has 18 amino acids. Trimming cost V 0 bases and J 9 bases; bases outside gene matches: 18. Here the CDR3 reads CATSRDGGLAEKSYRQYF. CDR3 nucleotides: TGTGCCACCAGCAGAGATGGGGGACTAGCAGAGAAGAGTTACAGGCAGTACTTC.

The V gene is TRBV15, the J gene TRBJ2-7; D possibly corresponds to TRBD2 (5 bases). Germline V CDR1 and CDR2: LNHNV, YYDKDF (reference sequence). The germline V and J ends were trimmed by 3 bases and 0 bases, with 9 bases remaining between them. The CDR3 consists of 14 residues. The chain's CDR3 is CATSSSVSSYEQYF. CDR3 sequence (DNA): TGTGCCACCAGCAGTAGCGTTAGCTCCTACGAGCAGTACTTC.

Turning to this clonotype: The junction and the germline gene differ at one end; a read error may be behind it. The rearrangement uses TRBV10-2 and TRBJ1-2, with 11 bases identical to TRBD1. There are 16 residues in the CDR3. CDR1 and CDR2 from the germline V gene are WSHSY and SAAADI. The CDR3 nucleotides read TGTGCCATCAGTTCCGGGACAGGGGGTGGGGGCTATGGCTACACCTTC. This encodes CAISSGTGGGGYGYTF.

This clonotype appeared many times. This chain connects TRBV20-1 to TRBJ1-2; 8 bases match TRBD1. The CDR3 loop spans 18 amino acids. V lost 4 bases to trimming and J lost 7 bases; unmatched junction nucleotides: 23. Germline values: CDR1 DFQATT, CDR2 SNEGSKA (reference sequence). In DNA form, the CDR3 reads TGCAGTGCTACTCCTTTAACGCTTTCAGGGGGCGCAGGCTTTGGCTACACCTTC. Amino acids: CSATPLTLSGGAGFGYTF.

With regard to this clonotype: This may be a read error: a much more frequent sequence differs by one nucleotide. This rearrangement joins TRBV4-1 to TRBJ2-1; 11 bases fit TRBD2. CDR1 and CDR2 from the germline V gene are MGHRA and YSYEKL. V trimming: 2 bases; J trimming: 9 bases; junction bases outside the gene matches: 15. The CDR3 has 18 residues. This chain's CDR3 is CASSQIGLGSGRAGEQFF. Here the CDR3 DNA reads TGCGCCAGCAGCCAAATAGGACTGGGTAGCGGGAGGGCCGGTGAGCAGTTCTTC.

This clonotype appeared a few times. This sequence joins TRBV18 and TRBJ1-1; D is undetermined. This CDR3 contains 14 residues. V lost 6 bases to trimming and J lost 1 base, with 12 bases between them. Germline V gives CDR1 KGHSH, CDR2 LQKENI. The CDR3 DNA reads TGTGCCAGCTCTCAAACCACGGGGAACACTGAAGCTTTCTTT. It translates to CASSQTTGNTEAFF.

The chain has TRBV4-1 and TRBJ1-3; D is possibly TRBD1 (5 bases). The CDR3 length is 15 residues. In germline, CDR1 is MGHRA, CDR2 YSYEKL. V dropped 3 bases and J dropped 7 bases, with 16 bases sitting between them. The CDR3 DNA is TGCGCCAGCAGCCAGGGACCTCTTGATGGTAACACCATATATTTT. Translating it yields CASSQGPLDGNTIYF.

The chain couples TRBV19 to TRBJ1-4; the match to TRBD1 covers 7 bases. Germline V gene sequence: CDR1 LNHDA, CDR2 SQIVND (reference sequence). The CDR3 loop spans 14 amino acids. The V gene end was trimmed by 4 bases and the J gene end by 6 bases; junction bases not matched to a gene: 5. Written as DNA, the CDR3 is TGTGCCAGTAGTACAACAGGGGTGTATGAAAAACTGTTTTTT. Its translation: CASSTTGVYEKLFF.

The rearrangement links TRBV9 to TRBJ2-7; D could derive from TRBD1 or TRBD2 (5 bases each). Germline CDR1 SGDLS, CDR2 YYNGEE. Between the trimmed V and J ends, which lost 6 bases and 5 bases, there was a span of 12 bases. This CDR3 has 12 amino acids. CDR3 residues: CASKGSQDEQYF. The DNA of the CDR3 is TGTGCCAGCAAGGGGAGCCAGGACGAGCAGTACTTC.

Ten or more counts support this clonotype. The V gene is TRBV7-2, the J gene TRBJ2-3, with D tentatively TRBD1 (6 bases). In germline, CDR1 is SGHTA, CDR2 FQGNSA. The CDR3 runs to 15 residues. V lost 5 bases and J lost 2, with 14 bases in between. The CDR3 spells CASSPDRRDTDTQYF. The CDR3 bases are TGTGCCAGCAGCCCGGACAGAAGAGACACAGATACGCAGTATTTT.

The V call is TRBV15, the J call TRBJ1-1; maybe TRBD1 (5 bases). Germline V gene data show CDR1 as LNHNV and CDR2 as YYDKDF (reference sequence). This CDR3 has 15 residues. V gave up 4 bases and J gave up 0 bases, with 12 bases separating them. CDR3 DNA: TGTGCCACCAGCACCCTTGACAGTATGAACACTGAAGCTTTCTTT. It yields the protein CATSTLDSMNTEAFF.

This clonotype was seen only a few times. The CDR3: CASRQGNTGELFF. In DNA, the CDR3 is TGTGCCAGCAGGCAGGGGAACACCGGGGAGCTGTTTTTT. The chain is built from TRBV27 and TRBJ2-2; D possibly corresponds to TRBD1 (5 bases). V gave up 6 bases and J gave up 1 base, with 6 bases separating them. CDR1 and CDR2 (germline): MNHEY, SMNVEV (reference sequence). The CDR3 totals 13 residues.

In its sample, this clonotype was seen many times. This chain joins TRBV12-3 or TRBV12-4 and TRBJ2-3; TRBD1 might be the D (5 bases). The V end lost 5 bases, the J end lost 1 base, and 10 bases lay between the germline ends. CDR3 length: 14 residues. The CDR3 DNA is TGTGCCAGCAGTGCAGGGTTCCGCACAGATACGCAGTATTTT. Translation: CASSAGFRTDTQYF.

This clonotype showed up many times. This chain joins TRBV20-1 and TRBJ1-1, with 7 bases matching TRBD1. The junction had 8 bases not matched to a gene; V was cut back by 5 bases and J by 8 bases. The CDR3 is made up of 12 amino acids. Germline CDR1 is DFQATT and CDR2 is SNEGSKA (reference sequence). The CDR3 sequence is CSAVDWTGEAFF. CDR3 DNA sequence: TGCAGTGCTGTGGATTGGACAGGCGAAGCTTTCTTT.

Worth noting for this clonotype: The conserved phenylalanine or tryptophan normally closing the CDR3 is absent here, so this likely arose from a read error. The J gene is TRBJ2-2, the V gene TRBV5-4; 11 bases align to TRBD1. Germline-derived CDR1 and CDR2 are SGHNT and YYREEE (reference sequence). V was clipped by 4 bases and J by 2 bases; unmatched bases: 10. The CDR3 is 18 amino acids. The CDR3 region is CASSLDRGPSFNTGELFS. In DNA form, the CDR3 reads TGTGCCAGCAGCCTGGACAGGGGGCCTTCGTTTAACACCGGGGAGCTGTTTTCT.